These 6 T cell receptor beta chains were sequenced from one sample in a study of cytotoxic CD8 clonotypes in ibrutinib-treated CLL (dated by TCRdb to about 2021). The receptor library was made with the immunoSEQ multiplex PCR assay. TCRdb took this table from immuneACCESS and kept in-frame rearrangements with V and J called. Such tables lack part of the clones; where checked against another copy, unresolved V genes explain under half of the gap, and the rest is unexplained. This sample has about 68,000 clones in its table, and around two thirds of those were observed once. The top ten constitute roughly 6% of the sample. The sample's time point label, decoded: roughly 12 months on ibrutinib. This sample comprised PBMCs, obtained after 12 months of ibrutinib treatment. Receptor source: a human donor with chronic lymphocytic leukemia.

This clone has just one count. The chain recombines TRBV5-6 with TRBJ1-1; a weak D match, TRBD1 (5 bases). The CDR3 has 17 residues. Germline V CDR1 and CDR2: SGHDT, YYEEEE. The V and J ends lost 2 bases and 0 bases respectively, with 17 bases between them. Written as DNA, the CDR3 is TGTGCCAGCAGCTTCTTTCAGGGCACAGTGTTGAACACTGAAGCTTTCTTT. Amino acid sequence: CASSFFQGTVLNTEAFF.

The V and J genes are TRBV12-5 and TRBJ1-6, with TRBD1 identical over 7 bases. Germline lookup yields CDR1 LGHNT and CDR2 FRNRAP. J gave up 9 bases and V 11 bases, and 7 bases lay outside the gene matches. This CDR3 comprises 12 residues. DNA of the CDR3: TGTGCTGGCGGGACAGCGGGTTCACCCCTCCACTTT. Amino acid sequence: CAGGTAGSPLHF.

The V and J genes are TRBV6-5 and TRBJ1-5, with D uncertain. The CDR3 contains 13 residues. V lost 6 bases and J 3 bases, leaving 9 bases between the germline ends. The germline V gene has CDR1 MNHEY and CDR2 SVGAGI. CDR3 nucleotide sequence: TGTGCCAGCAGGCCAGGAGTCAATCAGCCCCAGCATTTT. Residues: CASRPGVNQPQHF.

This chain connects TRBV7-2 to TRBJ2-5; 8 bases map to TRBD2. Germline V gene sequence: CDR1 SGHTA, CDR2 FQGNSA. V lost 5 bases to trimming and J lost 5 bases; unmatched junction nucleotides: 10. The CDR3 runs to 15 residues. CDR3 region: CASSGGGRGRETQYF. DNA for the CDR3: TGTGCCAGCAGCGGCGGGGGGCGCGGAAGGGAGACCCAGTACTTC.

The V call is TRBV7-2, the J call TRBJ2-1, with 9 bases aligning to TRBD1. V lost 7 bases, J lost 10 bases, and 14 bases stayed unmatched. CDR1 is SGHTA, CDR2 FQGNSA, per germline. This CDR3 is built from 15 residues. CDR3 nucleotide sequence: TGTGCCAGCAACATTCTCCGGGGACAGGGTAGCGAGCAGTTCTTC. Its protein product is CASNILRGQGSEQFF.

This chain links TRBV11-2 with TRBJ2-7; 9 bases agree with TRBD1. J gave up 2 bases and V 5 bases, and 4 bases lay outside the gene matches. Germline V gene lookup returns CDR1 SGHAT and CDR2 FQNNGV. CDR3 length equals 14 residues. DNA of the CDR3: TGTGCCAGCAGCCTGGGACAGGGAGCCTACGAGCAGTACTTC. It yields the protein CASSLGQGAYEQYF.